This passage covers 22 T cell receptor beta chains from one sample sequenced in a study of T-cell reconstitution after alpha-beta-depleted transplantation in children. Researchers prepared the TCRbeta library using unique molecular identifiers, the study reports. TCRdb recomputed calls from the PCR reads with MiXCR, one row per CDR3 protein. The table records some 490,000 distinct CDR3 sequences, around 12% of them present only once. Sequenced material: PBMCs from the stem cell graft donor, taken from the stem cell graft. The source of these receptors is a human donor who donated a stem cell graft to a child with combined immunodeficiency.

The rearrangement links TRBV20-1 to TRBJ2-3, with a possible D match to TRBD2 (6 bases). Germline lookup yields CDR1 DFQATT and CDR2 SNEGSKA (reference sequence). This CDR3 region has 16 residues. V was pared by 3 bases and J by 1 base, with 17 bases between. In nucleotides, the CDR3 is TGCAGTGCTAGTAGGGACTCCGCCTGGGGCACAGATACGCAGTATTTT. It is translated as CSASRDSAWGTDTQYF.

This clonotype appeared many times. The J gene is TRBJ2-1, the V gene TRBV12-3 or TRBV12-4; TRBD1 matches at 8 bases. V shed 1 base and J 4 bases; nucleotides not matched to a gene: 9. The CDR3 is 17 amino acids. CDR3: CASSLETGATLYNEQFF. The CDR3 DNA follows: TGTGCCAGCAGTTTAGAGACAGGGGCGACACTATACAATGAGCAGTTCTTC.

There are a few counts of this clonotype. The V gene is TRBV6-2 or TRBV6-3, the J gene TRBJ2-1, with 9 positions matching TRBD2. The trim removed 2 bases at V and 2 bases at J, leaving 4 bases unmatched. CDR3 length equals 16 residues. In germline, CDR1 is MNHEY, CDR2 SVGEGT. CDR3 sequence: CASSYPRLAAYNEQFF. Written as DNA, the CDR3 is TGTGCCAGCAGTTACCCGCGACTAGCGGCCTACAATGAGCAGTTCTTC.

The chain links TRBV20-1 to TRBJ1-5; D is unclear. The germline V and J ends were trimmed by 2 bases and 0 bases, with 8 bases remaining between them. Germline V gene data show CDR1 as DFQATT and CDR2 as SNEGSKA (reference sequence). CDR3 length: 14 residues. CDR3 bases: TGCAGTGCTAGACTTGACACTAGCAATCAGCCCCAGCATTTT. Translation: CSARLDTSNQPQHF.

The CDR3 nucleotides read TGTGCCAGCAGTACTAGGCTGGGGGTGAGCAATCAGCCCCAGCATTTT. Amino acids: CASSTRLGVSNQPQHF. The chain links TRBV12-3 or TRBV12-4 to TRBJ1-5; possible D gene TRBD1, 5 bases. V was shortened by 5 bases and J by 1 base, with 15 bases between the two germline ends. The CDR3 totals 16 residues.

J is TRBJ1-2 and V is TRBV2; 10 positions match TRBD1. CDR3 length: 13 residues. Germline-derived CDR1 and CDR2 are SNHLY and FYNNEI. The V and J ends lost 9 bases and 4 bases, in that order; junction bases with no gene match: 5. Here the CDR3 reads CASRQGAGYGYTF. CDR3 coding DNA: TGTGCCAGTAGACAGGGGGCCGGCTATGGCTACACCTTC.

In this sample, this clonotype turned up a few times. This chain uses TRBV27 with TRBJ2-2; the D gene could be TRBD1 or TRBD2 (6 bases each). V gave up 0 bases and J gave up 1 base, with 12 bases separating them. This CDR3 comprises 17 residues. Per the germline V gene, CDR1 is MNHEY and CDR2 is SMNVEV (reference sequence). The CDR3 nucleotides read TGTGCCAGCAGTTTATCCGCGGGACACCTGAACACCGGGGAGCTGTTTTTT. Translated: CASSLSAGHLNTGELFF.

The sample holds many counts of this clonotype. The chain recombines TRBV12-3 or TRBV12-4 with TRBJ1-3, with unresolved D. V dropped 6 bases and J dropped 2 bases, with 11 bases sitting between them. The CDR3 runs 14 residues. CDR3 amino acids: CASSFSTAGNTIYF. DNA of the CDR3: TGTGCCAGCAGCTTTTCCACGGCTGGAAACACCATATATTTT.

The rearrangement joins TRBV6-1 to TRBJ1-2, with 7 bases lining up with TRBD1. The CDR3 spans 15 residues. Trimming removed 1 base from V and 7 bases from J; junction bases left unmatched: 9. Germline V gene sequence: CDR1 MNHNS, CDR2 SASEGT. CDR3: CASSEEVRGRLGYTF. CDR3 DNA sequence: TGTGCCAGCAGTGAAGAGGTGAGGGGGCGCCTTGGCTACACCTTC.

The chain employs TRBV7-2 and TRBJ2-4, with 7 positions matching TRBD2. This CDR3 spans 17 amino acids. From germline, CDR1 is SGHTA and CDR2 FQGNSA. J lost 1 base, V lost 5 bases, and 11 bases had no gene match. The CDR3 loop reads CASSPSRDGRAKNIQYF. CDR3 DNA sequence: TGTGCCAGCAGCCCGAGCCGGGACGGGAGGGCCAAAAACATTCAGTACTTC.

This clonotype occurred a few times. V and J are TRBV6-2 or TRBV6-3 and TRBJ2-1; D call uncertain. CDR3 length equals 15 residues. CDR1 MNHEY and CDR2 SVGEGT come from the germline V gene. V lost 5 bases, J lost 0 bases, and 11 bases lay in between. CDR3 sequence reads: CASSNLDSSYNEQFF. CDR3 DNA sequence: TGTGCCAGCAGTAATCTTGATTCCTCCTACAATGAGCAGTTCTTC.

This clonotype is termed medium-sized (0.01 to 0.1%). The chain employs TRBV5-5 and TRBJ2-3; tentatively, D is TRBD2 (6 bases). CDR3 length: 17 residues. CDR1 is SGHKS and CDR2 is YYEKEE in the germline V gene (reference sequence). The V end lost 0 bases, the J end lost 3 bases, and 17 bases lay between the germline ends. This chain's CDR3 is CASSLEGWTGATDTQYF. In nucleotides, the CDR3 is TGTGCCAGCAGCTTGGAGGGATGGACGGGAGCGACAGATACGCAGTATTTT.

The V call is TRBV6-2 or TRBV6-3, the J call TRBJ2-2; tentatively, D is TRBD2 (5 bases). The V gene's germline CDR1 is MNHEY and CDR2 SVGEGT. Trimming left V 0 bases short and J 6 bases short, with 11 bases between. The CDR3 consists of 15 residues. The CDR3 region has the DNA TGTGCCAGCAGTTACTCAGGAGGCCCTGCCGGGGAGCTGTTTTTT. Encoded protein: CASSYSGGPAGELFF.

This clonotype has only a few counts. The V call is TRBV9, the J call TRBJ2-1; 12 nucleotides match TRBD2. The CDR3 spans 18 residues. The V and J ends lost 2 bases and 0 bases, in that order; junction bases with no gene match: 6. Germline CDR1 SGDLS, CDR2 YYNGEE. CDR3 bases: TGTGCCAGCAGCGTCAGGACTAGCGGGATTGTCTCCTACAATGAGCAGTTCTTC. Translated: CASSVRTSGIVSYNEQFF.

This clonotype was seen more than once but under ten times. This chain links TRBV24-1 with TRBJ2-3; tentatively, D is TRBD1 or TRBD2 (5 bases each). This CDR3 is 16 amino acids long. Looked up from germline, CDR1 is KGHDR and CDR2 is SFDVKD. The V gene lost 5 bases and the J gene lost 5 bases, with 19 bases spanning the gap. The CDR3 region has the DNA TGTGCCACCAGTGGCCCCGGGACCCCCCCGGTAGATACGCAGTATTTT. Translation: CATSGPGTPPVDTQYF.

V gene TRBV5-6 combines with J gene TRBJ2-5; D assignment may be TRBD1 or TRBD2 (5 bases each). Germline V CDR1 and CDR2: SGHDT, YYEEEE. V lost 5 bases and J lost 2, with 13 bases in between. This CDR3 comprises 14 residues. CDR3 DNA sequence: TGTGCCAGCAGTACAGGACTGGCGCAAGAGACCCAGTACTTC. Amino acids: CASSTGLAQETQYF.

This chain joins TRBV5-1 and TRBJ2-7; no clear D gene. CDR3 length: 15 amino acids. Germline lookup yields CDR1 SGHRS and CDR2 YFSETQ. V was pared by 2 bases and J by 2 bases, with 14 bases between. The CDR3 spells CASSFVSLTTYEQYF. Written as DNA, the CDR3 is TGCGCCAGCAGCTTCGTAAGCCTCACAACCTACGAGCAGTACTTC.

There are many counts of this clonotype. The V and J genes are TRBV12-3 or TRBV12-4 and TRBJ2-7, with D uncertain. V dropped 5 bases and J dropped 1 base, with 9 bases sitting between them. The CDR3 contains 13 residues. CDR3 loop: CASSPFTSYEQYF. In DNA, the CDR3 is TGTGCCAGCAGTCCCTTCACGTCCTACGAGCAGTACTTC.

This clonotype was recorded at least ten times. The chain employs TRBV5-1 and TRBJ1-1; 8 bases fit TRBD1. This CDR3 spans 14 amino acids. CDR1 is SGHRS, CDR2 YFSETQ, per germline. The V segment lost 1 base and the J segment 7 bases; nucleotides outside the gene matches: 6. The CDR3 spells CASSLPWTGNEAFF. In DNA form, the CDR3 reads TGCGCCAGCAGCTTGCCCTGGACAGGGAATGAAGCTTTCTTT.

There are a few counts of this clonotype. V is TRBV21-1 and J is TRBJ2-7; TRBD1, the table's D call, lacks a check against the DNA. TRBV21-1 is an annotated pseudogene. This CDR3 is built from 16 residues. CDR3 bases: TGTGCCAGCAGCGCTCACCTGACAGTGGGCGCTGACGAGCAGTACTTC. As protein: CASSAHLTVGADEQYF.

The gene calls are TRBV24-1 and TRBJ2-1; 7 bases are shared with TRBD1. The J segment lost 8 bases and the V segment lost 4 bases, leaving 10 bases of the junction unmatched. CDR3 length equals 15 residues. The germline V gene has CDR1 KGHDR and CDR2 SFDVKD. CDR3 nucleotide sequence: TGTGCCACCAGTGACCTGAGACAGGGTATCGATGAGCAGTTCTTC. Amino acids: CATSDLRQGIDEQFF.

There are a few counts of this clonotype. The chain links TRBV7-8 to TRBJ1-5, with D unresolved. Between the trimmed V and J ends, which lost 5 bases and 3 bases, there was a span of 11 bases. CDR3 size: 14 residues. Germline CDR1 reads SGHVS; CDR2 reads FQNEAQ. CDR3 in amino acids: CASSVSPPNQPQHF. The CDR3 nucleotides are TGTGCCAGCAGCGTTTCCCCACCCAATCAGCCCCAGCATTTT. Supplemented by reference TRBV7-8 and TRBJ1-5, the full variable domain reads GAGVSQSPRYKVAKRGQDVALRCDPISGHVSLFWYQQALGQGPEFLTYFQNEAQLDKSGLPSDRFFAERPEGSVSTLKIQRTQQEDSAVYLCASSVSPPNQPQHFGDGTRLSIL.